This TCR beta chain was identified during a study of shared clonotypes between healthy human individuals. Assay used: immunoSEQ multiplex PCR; TCRdb lists only in-frame clones, some missing. The table has under 150,000 clones, about 70% seen once. The CDR3 is 15 amino acids. Trimming took 5 bases from V and 4 from J, leaving 15 bases between them. Germline loops: CDR1 SGHTA, CDR2 FQGNSA. Sequencing was performed on memory CD8+ T cells sorted from blood. Subset described: CD45RO+ cells pooled with CCR7-negative TemRA cells. J is TRBJ1-5 and V is TRBV7-2; no definite D call. This receptor was obtained from a woman aged 25 to 39 in good health. CDR3 DNA sequence: TGTGCCAGCAGCCCAGGAAACGCGTATAATCAGCCCCAGCATTTT. It encodes CASSPGNAYNQPQHF.